The clone carrying this TCR beta chain turned up a few times. Its cognate antigen is unknown. TCRdb re-called the RT-PCR reads with MiXCR, one entry per CDR3 protein. The sample shows about 800,000 distinct CDR3 sequences, 20% to 25% of them seen only once. This sample stems from a study of response to subunit inactivated influenza vaccine. Findings of the study overall: A suggestion made by the authors is that each seasonal influenza vaccination recruits few new T cells.

The CDR3 spans 14 residues. CDR1 is MNHEY and CDR2 is SMNVEV in the germline V gene (reference sequence). Trimming left V 2 bases short and J 4 bases short, with 11 bases between. The TCR sequence derives from a man over 45 who received an inactivated influenza vaccine. The chain has TRBV27 and TRBJ1-1, with D perhaps matching TRBD1 (5 bases). Sequenced here: PBMCs from blood, sampled roughly 5 days after vaccination. CDR3 residues: CASSLNGGSTEAFF. The CDR3 coding sequence is TGTGCCAGCAGTTTAAATGGGGGGTCCACTGAAGCTTTCTTT.